Included here is one TCR beta chain sequence, with context. Germline CDR1 MDHEN, CDR2 SYDVKM. The V gene end was trimmed by 6 bases and the J gene end by 3 bases; junction bases not matched to a gene: 15. The CDR3 covers 18 residues. Using unique molecular identifiers, the investigators prepared the TCRbeta library. MiXCR was run by TCRdb on the PCR reads, yielding one entry per CDR3 protein. The repertoire has roughly 350,000 distinct CDR3 sequences, about 9.4% of them found once; the top ten carry 2.4%. This entry belongs to a study of T-cell reconstitution after alpha-beta-depleted transplantation in children.

V gene TRBV28 combines with J gene TRBJ1-5, with 9 bases that match TRBD1. The sample here was PBMCs from the stem cell graft donor, taken from the stem cell graft. The sequence was collected from a human donor who donated a stem cell graft to a child with acute lymphoblastic leukemia. This chain's CDR3 is CASRGFHTGGAANQPQHF. The CDR3, as DNA: TGTGCCAGCAGGGGTTTCCACACAGGGGGCGCGGCCAATCAGCCCCAGCATTTT.